This TCR beta chain was sequenced during a study of CD8+ T cells in alopecia areata. Study-level findings and limits: Researchers reported that TCR sharing among patients proved less clear than in mice, possibly HLA-linked. Scalp samples also contribute reads from the resident alphabeta T cells found in normal skin. An increase in clonality over normal scalp was evident in lesional scalp, especially alopecia totalis/universalis.

The investigators collected lesional scalp punch biopsies and peripheral blood from alopecia areata patients. Concerning this clone itself: Antigen specificity is unknown. This may stem from a read error, because a much larger clone lies one nucleotide away.

The CDR3 extends over 16 amino acids. V was pared by 4 bases and J by 4 bases, with 8 bases of the junction left unmatched. The V gene's germline CDR1 is SGDLS and CDR2 YYNGEE. TCR sequencing used cDNA made by reverse transcription of extracted RNA. Sequenced by immunoSEQ multiplex PCR; TCRdb stores in-frame clones only, minus some. The sample consists of around 16,000 clones, 45% to 65% of them appearing once. The receptor was isolated from a human donor with alopecia areata. The chain carries TRBV9 and TRBJ2-1; 10 bases agree with TRBD2. Sequenced input: skin. The CDR3 DNA follows: TGTGCCAGCAGCTCCCGGACTAGCGGACCTTACAATGAGCAGTTCTTC. It codes for CASSSRTSGPYNEQFF.